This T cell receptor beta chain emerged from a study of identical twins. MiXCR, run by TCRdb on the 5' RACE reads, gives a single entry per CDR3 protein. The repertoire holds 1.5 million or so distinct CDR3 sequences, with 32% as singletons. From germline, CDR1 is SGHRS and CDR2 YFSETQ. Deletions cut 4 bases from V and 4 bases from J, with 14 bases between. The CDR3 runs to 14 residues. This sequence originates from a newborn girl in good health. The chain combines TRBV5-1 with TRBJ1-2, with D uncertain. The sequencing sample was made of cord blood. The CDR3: CASSQKEDFYGYTF. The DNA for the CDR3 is TGCGCCAGCAGCCAGAAGGAGGACTTCTATGGCTACACCTTC.